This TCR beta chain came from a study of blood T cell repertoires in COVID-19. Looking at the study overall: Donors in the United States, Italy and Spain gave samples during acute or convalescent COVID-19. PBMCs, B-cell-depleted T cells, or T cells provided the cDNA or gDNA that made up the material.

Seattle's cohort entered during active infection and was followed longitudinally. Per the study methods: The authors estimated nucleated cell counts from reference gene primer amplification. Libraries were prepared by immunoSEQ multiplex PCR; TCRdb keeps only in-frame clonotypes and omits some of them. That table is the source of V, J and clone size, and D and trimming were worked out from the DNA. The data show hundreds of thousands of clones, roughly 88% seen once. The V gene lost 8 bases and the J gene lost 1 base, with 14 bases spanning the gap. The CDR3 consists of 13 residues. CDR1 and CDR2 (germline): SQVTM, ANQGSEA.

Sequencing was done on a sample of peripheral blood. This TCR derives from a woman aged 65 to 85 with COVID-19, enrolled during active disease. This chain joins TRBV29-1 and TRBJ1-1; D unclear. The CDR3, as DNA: TGCAGCACCGGACCCCGGGGGAACACTGAAGCTTTCTTT. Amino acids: CSTGPRGNTEAFF.